Following are 14 T cell receptor beta chains from one sample sequenced in a study of T cell responses to AZD1222 COVID-19 vaccine. Clones were read by immunoSEQ multiplex PCR, and TCRdb kept only the in-frame ones, dropping some. The sample consists of some 200,000 clones, approximately 94% of them appearing once. Material: peripheral blood, obtained 28 days after the second dose of the MenACWY control vaccine. These receptors all stem from an adult who received the MenACWY meningococcal vaccine as a control.

The chain combines TRBV4-3 with TRBJ2-5; D not resolved. CDR1 is LGHNA, CDR2 YSLEER, per germline. This CDR3 has 13 amino acids. Trimming left V 4 bases short and J 5 bases short, with 11 bases between. CDR3 in amino acids: CASSPGSGETQYF. CDR3 nucleotide sequence: TGCGCCAGCAGCCCCGGGTCTGGGGAGACCCAGTACTTC.

This chain uses TRBV10-3 with TRBJ2-7; tentatively, D is TRBD1 (5 bases). This CDR3 comprises 16 residues. From germline, CDR1 is ENHRY and CDR2 SYGVKD. Deletions cut 2 bases from V and 2 bases from J, with 16 bases between. CDR3: CAISEPHADSTYEQYF. DNA for the CDR3: TGTGCCATCAGTGAGCCGCATGCCGACAGTACCTACGAGCAGTACTTC.

V is TRBV5-5 and J is TRBJ2-2; D is unclear. Germline CDR1 is SGHKS and CDR2 is YYEKEE (reference sequence). This CDR3 has 14 residues. V lost 0 bases, J lost 1 base, and 4 bases lay in between. CDR3 region: CASSLGGNTGELFF. In DNA form, the CDR3 reads TGTGCCAGCAGCTTGGGCGGGAACACCGGGGAGCTGTTTTTT.

The V gene is TRBV7-9, the J gene TRBJ2-1; TRBD1 aligns across 10 bases. V lost 5 bases to trimming and J lost 9 bases; unmatched junction nucleotides: 7. The CDR3 has 14 amino acids. The germline V gene encodes CDR1 SEHNR and CDR2 FQNEAQ (reference sequence). The CDR3, as DNA: TGTGCCAGCAGCCGCCGGGACAGGGGTAGTGAGCAGTTCTTC. Its translation: CASSRRDRGSEQFF.

The chain links TRBV4-1 to TRBJ1-2; D uncertain. In germline, CDR1 is MGHRA, CDR2 YSYEKL. This CDR3 is built from 15 residues. Trimming stripped 1 base from V and 7 bases from J, with 16 bases between. This chain's CDR3 is CASSQAPTRGSGYTF. Here the CDR3 DNA reads TGCGCCAGCAGCCAAGCACCGACACGGGGTAGTGGCTACACCTTC.

This rearrangement joins TRBV4-2 to TRBJ2-5, with 8 bases identical to TRBD2. J lost 2 bases, V lost 1 base, and 6 bases had no gene match. There are 16 residues in the CDR3. CDR1 is LGHNA, CDR2 YNFKEQ, per germline. CDR3 DNA sequence: TGTGCCAGCAGCCAAGGGATACTAGCGGAACAAGAGACCCAGTACTTC. Protein sequence: CASSQGILAEQETQYF.

This rearrangement joins TRBV3-1 (or the pseudogene TRBV3-2) to TRBJ2-3; 8 positions match TRBD2. The germline V gene encodes CDR1 LGHDT and CDR2 YNNKEL (reference sequence). V trimming: 1 base; J trimming: 0 bases; junction bases outside the gene matches: 9. The CDR3 is made up of 18 amino acids. The CDR3 protein is CASSQGRGGPTSTDTQYF. CDR3 nucleotide sequence: TGTGCCAGCAGCCAAGGGCGCGGGGGGCCTACTAGCACAGATACGCAGTATTTT.

The chain has TRBV9 and TRBJ2-1; TRBD1 agrees at 7 bases. V was pared by 1 base and J by 2 bases, with 3 bases of the junction left unmatched. The CDR3 extends over 15 amino acids. CDR1 and CDR2 from the germline V gene are SGDLS and YYNGEE. CDR3 sequence (DNA): TGTGCCAGCAGCGTAACAGGGGATGCCTACAATGAGCAGTTCTTC. Its translation: CASSVTGDAYNEQFF. The whole variable domain, filled in from reference TRBV9 and TRBJ2-1, reads DSGVTQTPKHLITATGQRVTLRCSPRSGDLSVYWYQQSLDQGLQFLIQYYNGEERAKGNILERFSAQQFPDLHSELNLSSLELGDSALYFCASSVTGDAYNEQFFGPGTRLTVL.

This sequence joins TRBV9 and TRBJ2-1, with D unresolved. The CDR3 covers 11 residues. V gave up 3 bases and J gave up 7 bases, with 5 bases separating them. Germline V gene sequence: CDR1 SGDLS, CDR2 YYNGEE. The CDR3 region is CASSASNEQFF. The CDR3 nucleotides are TGTGCCAGCAGCGCTTCTAATGAGCAGTTCTTC.

The rearrangement joins TRBV28 to TRBJ1-3; no firm D call. V lost 4 bases and J lost 4, with 14 bases in between. The CDR3 sequence is 15 residues long. Germline V CDR1 and CDR2: MDHEN, SYDVKM. CDR3 sequence (DNA): TGTGCCAGCAGTTCCCCGACCCAATGGGGAAACACCATATATTTT. Translated, it gives CASSSPTQWGNTIYF.

This clone occurred once. V usage is TRBV9 and J usage is TRBJ2-2; tentative D call: TRBD2 (5 bases). The germline V gene encodes CDR1 SGDLS and CDR2 YYNGEE. The CDR3 loop spans 16 amino acids. V was trimmed by 4 bases and J by 7 bases, leaving 20 bases between them. The CDR3, as DNA: TGTGCCAGCAGCCCGGGGAGTCGAGGGCTGATCGGGGAGCTGTTTTTT. It yields the protein CASSPGSRGLIGELFF.

This rearrangement joins TRBV19 to TRBJ1-6; tentative D call: TRBD1 (6 bases). Trimming took off 8 bases at V and 0 bases at J, with 17 bases between the two ends. This CDR3 spans 17 amino acids. From germline, CDR1 is LNHDA and CDR2 SQIVND (reference sequence). The CDR3 region has the DNA TGTGCCAGTCTCGGCAGGGGTGGCAGCTCCTATAATTCACCCCTCCACTTT. Protein: CASLGRGGSSYNSPLHF.

This clone was seen just once. The rearrangement uses TRBV9 and TRBJ2-5, with D possibly matching TRBD1 (6 bases). Trimming took 1 base from V and 5 from J, leaving 18 bases between them. The CDR3 consists of 16 residues. Germline CDR1 is SGDLS and CDR2 is YYNGEE. As DNA, the CDR3 is TGTGCCAGCAGCGTAAGGGGGTCGGACCCCCAGGAGACCCAGTACTTC. Amino acids: CASSVRGSDPQETQYF.

The chain carries TRBV5-1 and TRBJ2-1; TRBD2 might be the D (5 bases). Germline CDR1 reads SGHRS; CDR2 reads YFSETQ. Trimming removed 1 base at V and 0 bases at J, with 8 bases between. The CDR3 runs 15 residues. CDR3: CASSLQTISYNEQFF. In DNA, the CDR3 is TGCGCCAGCAGCTTGCAGACTATCTCCTACAATGAGCAGTTCTTC. Combining the CDR3 with reference TRBV5-1 and TRBJ2-1 gives the whole variable domain KAGVTQTPRYLIKTRGQQVTLSCSPISGHRSVSWYQQTPGQGLQFLFEYFSETQRNKGNFPGRFSGRQFSNSRSEMNVSTLELGDSALYLCASSLQTISYNEQFFGPGTRLTVL.